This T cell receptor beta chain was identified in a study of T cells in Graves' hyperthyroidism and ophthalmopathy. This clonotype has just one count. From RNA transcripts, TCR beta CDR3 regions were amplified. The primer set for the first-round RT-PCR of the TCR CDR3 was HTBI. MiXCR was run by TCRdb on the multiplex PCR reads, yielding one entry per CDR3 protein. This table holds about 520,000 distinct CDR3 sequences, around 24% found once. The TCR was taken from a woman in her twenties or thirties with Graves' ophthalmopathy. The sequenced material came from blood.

In DNA, the CDR3 is TGTGCCAGCAGCCCGGACTTCGGGGAGCTGTTTTTT. Its protein product is CASSPDFGELFF. The chain carries TRBV7-3 and TRBJ2-2; maybe TRBD2 (5 bases). CDR3 size: 12 residues. Deletions cut 5 bases from V and 7 bases from J, with 8 bases between. Germline V lookup: CDR1 SGHTA, CDR2 FQGTGA.